This entry lists 10 T cell receptor beta chains sequenced from one sample in a study of blood T cells in healthy people across ages (dated by TCRdb to between 2014 and 2016). Library creation used 5' RACE. The sequencer listed for this sample is Illumina HiSeq 2500. A second 7 to 11 cycle PCR used a sample-barcoded 5' primer and a J-beta primer mix. In-frame beta chains were kept once TCRdb had trimmed the public reads at Q25 with fastp and called clones with MiXCR. Rows are combined by CDR3 protein, so each entry shows the most common genes and DNA. The sample table records roughly 800,000 distinct CDR3 sequences; more than 20% of these occur just once. The ten largest clones represent under 4.5% of the sample. This sample also belongs to another study, concerning T cells of mothers and their children.

The sequenced sample consisted of blood. Receptor source: a boy aged 5-17 years in good health.

This clonotype was counted a few times. At one end, the junction sequence differs from germline, possibly due to a read error. This sequence joins TRBV18 and TRBJ2-1; D unresolved. Germline V lookup: CDR1 KGHSH, CDR2 LQKENI. The CDR3 runs to 12 residues. The CDR3: CASSPPGNERFF. Written as DNA, the CDR3 is TGTGCCAGCTCACCACCGGGCAATGAGCGGTTCTTC.

This clonotype has more than one count but fewer than ten. The rearrangement uses TRBV20-1 and TRBJ2-7, with a weak D call TRBD2 (5 bases). This CDR3 is built from 12 residues. The V end lost 5 bases, the J end lost 4 bases, and 12 bases lay between the germline ends. Germline assignment: CDR1 DFQATT and CDR2 SNEGSKA (reference sequence). The CDR3 DNA follows: TGCAGTGCTCGCCACGAGGGTTACGAGCAGTACTTC. This sequence encodes CSARHEGYEQYF.

V is TRBV9 and J is TRBJ2-5, with TRBD2 matching 8 bases. The J call may be faulty, since TRBJ2-1 better matches the DNA end. Germline CDR1 and CDR2: SGDLS and YYNGEE. The CDR3 has 14 residues. In nucleotides, the CDR3 is TGTGCCAGCAGCGTAGAGGGGACTAGGGACGAGCAGTTCTTC. Its protein product is CASSVEGTRDEQFF.

There are a few counts of this clonotype. This chain joins TRBV21-1 and TRBJ2-5; TRBD1 reflects the table's D call only, with no check against the DNA. TRBV21-1 is a pseudogene. The CDR3 covers 12 residues. In DNA, the CDR3 is TGTGCCAGCAGGGCAGGAACAGGGCCTACTCACTTC. Its protein is CASRAGTGPTHF.

The rearrangement joins TRBV20-1 to TRBJ2-6, with 8 bases lining up with TRBD1. The CDR3 runs to 15 residues. Germline trimming cut 4 bases from V and 4 bases from J; bases unmatched to any gene: 6. The V gene's germline CDR1 is DFQATT and CDR2 SNEGSKA (reference sequence). The CDR3 loop reads CSAKTGASGANVLTF. The CDR3 DNA sequence: TGCAGTGCTAAGACAGGGGCTTCGGGGGCCAACGTCCTGACTTTC.

This clonotype appeared a few times. This chain links TRBV29-1 with TRBJ1-3; D gene unclear. V gave up 6 bases and J gave up 0 bases, with 9 bases separating them. Germline V gives CDR1 SQVTM, CDR2 ANQGSEA. CDR3 size: 13 residues. CDR3 nucleotide sequence: TGCAGCGTCGGATTCACCTCTGGAAACACCATATATTTT. This sequence encodes CSVGFTSGNTIYF. The whole variable domain, remainder taken from reference TRBV29-1 and TRBJ1-3, is SAVISQKPSRDICQRGTSLTIQCQVDSQVTMMFWYRQQPGQSLTLIATANQGSEATYESGFVIDKFPISRPNLTFSTLTVSNMSPEDSSIYLCSVGFTSGNTIYFGEGSWLTVV.

V usage is TRBV7-9 and J usage is TRBJ2-5, with TRBD1 identical over 8 bases. With 4 bases clipped from V and 0 bases from J, the junction kept 7 bases outside the gene matches. The germline gives CDR1 SEHNR, CDR2 FQNEAQ (reference sequence). The length of the CDR3 is 16 residues. CDR3 residues: CASSSRDRSYQETQYF. The CDR3 bases are TGTGCCAGCAGCTCCCGGGACAGGAGCTACCAAGAGACCCAGTACTTC.

V usage is TRBV7-2 and J usage is TRBJ1-2; no definite D call. Germline values: CDR1 SGHTA, CDR2 FQGNSA. The CDR3 has 13 amino acids. The V end was cut by 1 base, the J end by 2 bases, with 5 bases between. CDR3 amino acids: CASSLVNNYGYTF. The CDR3 DNA sequence: TGTGCCAGCAGCTTAGTCAACAACTATGGCTACACCTTC.

This clonotype showed up just a few times. The CDR3: CASSYSLTGRNFDEQFF. CDR3 nucleotides: TGTGCCAGCAGTTACTCTCTGACAGGGAGAAACTTCGATGAGCAGTTCTTC. The chain combines TRBV6-5 with TRBJ2-1; 7 nucleotides agree with TRBD1. Looked up from germline, CDR1 is MNHEY and CDR2 is SVGAGI. V lost 0 bases and J lost 8; bases outside the gene matches: 13. CDR3 length: 17 amino acids.

This chain uses TRBV19 with TRBJ2-6; D is ambiguous. The CDR3 totals 15 residues. Germline values: CDR1 LNHDA, CDR2 SQIVND (reference sequence). V lost 4 bases and J lost 4, with 11 bases in between. CDR3 amino acids: CASSNSTSGANVLTF. In nucleotides, the CDR3 is TGTGCCAGTAGTAATAGCACATCAGGGGCCAACGTCCTGACTTTC.